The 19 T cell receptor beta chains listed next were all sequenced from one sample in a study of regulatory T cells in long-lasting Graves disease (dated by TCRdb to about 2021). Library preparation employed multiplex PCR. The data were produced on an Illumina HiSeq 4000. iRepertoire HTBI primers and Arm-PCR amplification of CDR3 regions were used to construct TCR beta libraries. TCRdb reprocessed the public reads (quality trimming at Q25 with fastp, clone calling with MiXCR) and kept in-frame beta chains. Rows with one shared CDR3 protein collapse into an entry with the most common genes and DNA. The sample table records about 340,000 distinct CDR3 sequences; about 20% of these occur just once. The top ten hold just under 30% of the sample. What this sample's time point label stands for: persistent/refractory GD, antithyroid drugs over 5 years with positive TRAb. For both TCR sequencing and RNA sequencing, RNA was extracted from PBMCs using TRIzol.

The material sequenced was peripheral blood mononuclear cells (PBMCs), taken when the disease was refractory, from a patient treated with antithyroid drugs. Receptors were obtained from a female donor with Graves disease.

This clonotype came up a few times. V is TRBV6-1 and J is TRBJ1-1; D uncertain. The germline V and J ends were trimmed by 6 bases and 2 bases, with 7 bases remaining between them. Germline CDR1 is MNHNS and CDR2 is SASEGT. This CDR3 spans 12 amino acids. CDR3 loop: CASRKLNTEAFF. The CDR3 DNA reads TGTGCCAGCAGGAAACTTAACACTGAAGCTTTCTTT.

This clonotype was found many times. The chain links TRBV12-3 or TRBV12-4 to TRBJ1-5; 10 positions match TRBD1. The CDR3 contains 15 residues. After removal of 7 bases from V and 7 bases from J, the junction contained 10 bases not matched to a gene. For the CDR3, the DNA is TGTGCCAGCATTGGTGGGACAGGGGTCTGGCAGCCCCAGCATTTT. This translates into CASIGGTGVWQPQHF.

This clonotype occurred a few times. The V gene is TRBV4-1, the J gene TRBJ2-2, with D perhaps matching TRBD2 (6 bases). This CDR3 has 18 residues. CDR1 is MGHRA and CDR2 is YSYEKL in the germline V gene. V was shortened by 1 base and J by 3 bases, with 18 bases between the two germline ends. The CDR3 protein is CASSQGLGLRDYTGELFF. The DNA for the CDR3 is TGCGCCAGCAGCCAAGGGCTGGGACTTAGGGACTACACCGGGGAGCTGTTTTTT.

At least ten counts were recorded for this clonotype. The CDR3 DNA follows: TGTGCCAGCGGGACACAGGAACATCAGCCCCAGCATTTT. Translating gives CASGTQEHQPQHF. V is TRBV6-1 and J is TRBJ1-5; tentatively, D is TRBD1 (6 bases). V was cut by 8 bases and J by 5 bases, with 13 bases left in between. Germline CDR1 is MNHNS and CDR2 is SASEGT. This CDR3 is built from 13 residues.

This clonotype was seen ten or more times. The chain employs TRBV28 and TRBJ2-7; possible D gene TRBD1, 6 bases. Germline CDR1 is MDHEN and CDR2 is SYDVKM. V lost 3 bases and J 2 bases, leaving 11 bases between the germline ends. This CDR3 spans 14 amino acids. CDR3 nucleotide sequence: TGTGCCAGCAGTTTCCGGACAGAAACCTACGAGCAGTACTTC. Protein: CASSFRTETYEQYF. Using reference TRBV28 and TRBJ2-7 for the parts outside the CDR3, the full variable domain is DVKVTQSSRYLVKRTGEKVFLECVQDMDHENMFWYRQDPGLGLRLIYFSYDVKMKEKGDIPEGYSVSREKKERFSLILESASTNQTSMYLCASSFRTETYEQYFGPGTRLTVT.

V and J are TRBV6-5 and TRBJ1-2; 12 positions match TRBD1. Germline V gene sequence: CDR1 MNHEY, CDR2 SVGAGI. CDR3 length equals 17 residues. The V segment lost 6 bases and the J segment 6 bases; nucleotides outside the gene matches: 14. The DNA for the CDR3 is TGTGCCAGCAGGGTTACGCCGGGACAGGGGGCGCGGGATGGCTACACCTTC. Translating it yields CASRVTPGQGARDGYTF.

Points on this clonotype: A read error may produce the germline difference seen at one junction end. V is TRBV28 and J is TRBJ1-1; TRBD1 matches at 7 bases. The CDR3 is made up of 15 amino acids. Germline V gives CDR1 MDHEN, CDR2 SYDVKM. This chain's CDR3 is CASSPRQGRGTEALF. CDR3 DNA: TGTGCCAGCTCACCCCGACAGGGAAGAGGTACTGAAGCTCTCTTT.

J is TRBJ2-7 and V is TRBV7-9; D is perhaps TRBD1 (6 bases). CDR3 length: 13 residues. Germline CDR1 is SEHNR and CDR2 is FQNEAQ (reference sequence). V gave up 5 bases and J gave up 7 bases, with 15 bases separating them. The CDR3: CASSPQRGGEQYF. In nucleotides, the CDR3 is TGTGCCAGCAGCCCCCAGAGAGGGGGAGAGCAGTACTTC.

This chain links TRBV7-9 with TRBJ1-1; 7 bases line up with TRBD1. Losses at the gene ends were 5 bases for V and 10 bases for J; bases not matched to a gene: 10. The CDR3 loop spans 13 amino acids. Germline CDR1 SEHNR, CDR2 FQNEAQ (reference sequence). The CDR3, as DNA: TGTGCCAGCAGCCTCGGACAGGAGTCTGCAGCTTTCTTT. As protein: CASSLGQESAAFF.

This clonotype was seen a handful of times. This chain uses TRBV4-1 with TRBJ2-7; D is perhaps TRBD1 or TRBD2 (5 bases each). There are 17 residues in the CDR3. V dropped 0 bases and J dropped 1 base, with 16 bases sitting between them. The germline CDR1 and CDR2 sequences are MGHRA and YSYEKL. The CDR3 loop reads CASSQDRAARVSYEQYF. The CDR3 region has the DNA TGCGCCAGCAGCCAAGATCGAGCGGCCAGGGTGTCCTACGAGCAGTACTTC.

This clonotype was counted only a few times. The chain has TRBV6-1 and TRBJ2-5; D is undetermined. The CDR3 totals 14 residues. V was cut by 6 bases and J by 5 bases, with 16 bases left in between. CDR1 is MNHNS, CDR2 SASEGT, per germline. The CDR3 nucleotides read TGTGCCAGCAGCGACCCAGGATGTTTGGAGACCCAGTACTTC. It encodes CASSDPGCLETQYF.

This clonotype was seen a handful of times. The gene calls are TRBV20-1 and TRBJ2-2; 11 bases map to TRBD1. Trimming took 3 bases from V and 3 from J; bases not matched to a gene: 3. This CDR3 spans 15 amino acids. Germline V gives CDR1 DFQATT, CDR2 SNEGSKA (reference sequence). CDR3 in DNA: TGCAGTGCTAGTCGGACAGGGGGCGACACCGGGGAGCTGTTTTTT. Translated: CSASRTGGDTGELFF.

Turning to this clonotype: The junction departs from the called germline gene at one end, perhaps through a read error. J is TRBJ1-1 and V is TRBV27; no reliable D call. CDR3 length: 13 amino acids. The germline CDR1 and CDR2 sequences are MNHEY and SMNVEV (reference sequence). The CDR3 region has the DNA TGTGCCAGAAGTTTAGCGGGGAACACTGAAGCTTTCTTT. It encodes CARSLAGNTEAFF.

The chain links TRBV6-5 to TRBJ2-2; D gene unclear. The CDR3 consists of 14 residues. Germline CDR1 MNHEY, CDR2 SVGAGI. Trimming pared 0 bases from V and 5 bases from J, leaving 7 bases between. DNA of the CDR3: TGTGCCAGCAGTTACTCTCCCCTAACCGGGGAGCTGTTTTTT. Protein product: CASSYSPLTGELFF.

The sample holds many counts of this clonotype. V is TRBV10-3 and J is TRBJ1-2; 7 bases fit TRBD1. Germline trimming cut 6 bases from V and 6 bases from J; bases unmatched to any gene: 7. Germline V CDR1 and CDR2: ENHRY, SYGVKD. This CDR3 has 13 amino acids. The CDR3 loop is CAIRADRDNGYTF. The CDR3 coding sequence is TGTGCCATCAGGGCCGACAGGGATAATGGCTACACCTTC.

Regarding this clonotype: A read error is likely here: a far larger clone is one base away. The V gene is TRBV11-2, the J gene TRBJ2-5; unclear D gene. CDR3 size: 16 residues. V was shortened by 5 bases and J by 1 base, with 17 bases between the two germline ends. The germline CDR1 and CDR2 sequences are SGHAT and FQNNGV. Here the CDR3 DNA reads TGTGCCAGCAGCCACCTCAGCGCACAGTGCCAAGAGACCCAGTACTTC. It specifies CASSHLSAQCQETQYF.

The CDR3 DNA reads TGCAGTGCTAGGAGGGGACAGGGGAACGAGTATAGCAATCAGCCCCAGCATTTT. Its protein product is CSARRGQGNEYSNQPQHF. The chain uses TRBV20-1 and TRBJ1-5; 10 bases are shared with TRBD1. The CDR3 totals 18 residues. The germline V gene has CDR1 DFQATT and CDR2 SNEGSKA (reference sequence). Germline trimming cut 3 bases from V and 0 bases from J; bases unmatched to any gene: 11.

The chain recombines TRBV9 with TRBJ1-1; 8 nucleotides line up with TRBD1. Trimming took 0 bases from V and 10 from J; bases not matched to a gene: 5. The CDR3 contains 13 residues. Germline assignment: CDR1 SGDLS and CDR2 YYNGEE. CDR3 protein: CASSVETGGGAFF. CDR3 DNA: TGTGCCAGCAGCGTAGAAACAGGGGGGGGAGCTTTCTTT.

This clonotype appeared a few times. The CDR3 loop is CAISESAAAYEQYF. DNA for the CDR3: TGTGCCATCAGTGAGTCGGCGGCCGCCTACGAGCAGTACTTC. The V gene is TRBV10-3, the J gene TRBJ2-7; no definite D call. CDR1 ENHRY and CDR2 SYGVKD come from the germline V gene. This CDR3 spans 14 amino acids. V was clipped by 0 bases and J by 2 bases, with 8 bases between them.